The T cell receptor beta chain described here comes from a study of identical twins listed by TCRdb under 2016. Study-wide context: To test whether fetal clonotypes persist, this study deep-sequenced TCR alpha and beta repertoires from monozygotic twins, from unrelated adults of various ages, and from cord blood. To rule out contamination, replicate twin experiments were performed at different times with different library preparation protocols. What the authors observed across the whole study: Abundant cord blood beta clonotypes carried fewer insertions; young adult naive repertoires showed a weaker similar trend, while memory repertoires showed none. Because the same donors could not be followed over many years, the conclusions depended on cross-sectional statistical analysis. Invariant T cells such as MAIT and iNKT could partly confound zero-insertion analyses, although diverse VJ usage argued against such confounding for most clonotypes. A weaker excess of twin sharing was found in beta out-of-frame sequences because the signal-to-noise ratio was lowered by fewer shared sequences. In monozygotic twins, out-of-frame TCR alpha sharing was systematically underestimated by recombination models, although the models agreed with sharing between unrelated individuals. Compared with coincidental sharing between unrelated individuals, an excess of low generation-probability sequences was observed among out-of-frame TCR alpha sequences shared between twins.

The library was obtained by 5' RACE. Sequencing instrument: Illumina HiSeq 2000. Template switching added a universal primer binding site, and the final cDNA carried a unique molecular identifier that allowed TCR cDNA molecules to be counted accurately. Specific primers in the conserved constant-segment region were used to synthesize first-strand cDNA for TCR alpha and beta chains. Each cDNA library was double barcoded, with a SMART-Mk sample barcode plus Illumina barcodes, to control for contamination. TruSeq adapter sequences and Illumina sample barcodes were added in two successive PCR steps. The Illumina HiSeq platform was used with custom primers to sequence TCR alpha and beta cDNA libraries. The paper's processing steps were these. MiGEC processed the raw reads to extract unique molecular identifiers, while MiXCR was used to determine the CDR3 positions. Recombination models were inferred per individual with the repgenHMM and IGoR tools using an EM algorithm. Shared clonotype analysis was performed with the tcR package in R, normalizing sharing by the product of cloneset sizes. To study raw recombination without the effects of thymic and clonal selection, out-of-frame nonproductive sequences were analyzed. TCRdb reprocessed the public reads (quality trimming at Q25 with fastp, clone calling with MiXCR) and kept in-frame beta chains. Rows are combined by CDR3 protein, so each entry shows the most common genes and DNA. Here the V and J calls rest on TCRdb's processing, not on the authors' analysis. The sample data list 300,000 to 400,000 distinct CDR3 sequences, and 7% to 9.5% of these were observed just once. The top ten clonotypes cover under 9.5% of the sample.

Only healthy Caucasian donors were included. The researchers also sequenced three unrelated adults who were not twins: a male aged 18 to 29, a male aged 50 to 60, and a female aged 50 to 60. Miltenyi CD45RO+ enrichment and human naive T-cell isolation kits were used to isolate memory (CD45RO+) and naive T cells from PBMC. Only a few counts were recorded for this clonotype. This receptor's antigen is unknown. No quality values exist for individual bases; no much larger clone is one base distant. There are 11 amino acids in the CDR3, from cysteine to phenylalanine inclusive. Just the 33-base CDR3 DNA is kept, in frame starting at base 1. The CDR1 and CDR2 encoded by the germline V gene (reference sequence) are MNHNY and SVGAGI.

The chain employs TRBV6-6 and TRBJ2-2, and TRBD1 may be the D gene, going by 6 matching bases. This TCR was sampled from a woman in her forties or fifties in good health. The sample was naive T cells sorted from blood. Reading the label with the study, this specimen's cell subset or site is: cells isolated with a human naive T-cell isolation kit. The CDR3 has the sequence CGTGLAGELFF. The sequenced DNA is TGTGGTACAGGGTTAGCCGGGGAGCTGTTTTTT.